A selection of T cell receptor beta chains follows, all from one sample in a study of tumor T cells in aggressive B-cell lymphoma. Clones were read by immunoSEQ multiplex PCR, and TCRdb kept only the in-frame ones, dropping some. The sample lists 2,500 to 3,500 clones, 85% to 90% occurring once. Specimen: tumor tissue. These receptors were obtained from an adult with diffuse large B cell lymphoma. Each CDR3 is given with its conserved first and last residue. Fields, in order: CDR3 length, D gene, V gene, clone size, J gene, CDR3 DNA, CDR3 protein. A D gene is named only where the DNA matches it firmly. Expanded clones are given a class, and other clones once, few, many or no size at all.

length: 15
D: TRBD1
V: TRBV11-3
size: NA
J: TRBJ1-1
DNA: TGTGCCAGCAGCAACGGGACAGGGGTCTGGACTGAAGCTTTCTTT
CDR3: CASSNGTGVWTEAFF

length: 17
D: TRBD2
V: TRBV9
size: NA
J: TRBJ2-1
DNA: TGTGCCAGCAGCCCTCGTGAGGGACTAGCGGGGTACGATGAGCAGTTCTTC
CDR3: CASSPREGLAGYDEQFF

length: 14
D: NA
V: TRBV2
size: NA
J: TRBJ1-5
DNA: TGTGCCAGCATGGGAGGGAATAGCAATCAGCCCCAGCATTTT
CDR3: CASMGGNSNQPQHF

length: 13
D: NA
V: TRBV19
size: NA
J: TRBJ1-1
DNA: TGTGCCAGTAGTCTAGGGACACACACTGAAGCTTTCTTT
CDR3: CASSLGTHTEAFF

length: 12
D: NA
V: TRBV18
size: NA
J: TRBJ1-4
DNA: TGTGCCAGCTCCCCGGGGGGCGAAAAACTGTTTTTT
CDR3: CASSPGGEKLFF

length: 17
D: TRBD2
V: TRBV5-1
size: NA
J: TRBJ2-5
DNA: TGCGCCAGCAGCCTCTTACTCCGGACTAGCGGGAGAGAGACCCAGTACTTC
CDR3: CASSLLLRTSGRETQYF

length: 13
D: TRBD2
V: TRBV5-1
size: once
J: TRBJ2-1
DNA: TGCGCCAGCAGCCAGCGGGAGGGTAATGAGCAGTTCTTC
CDR3: CASSQREGNEQFF

length: 13
D: NA
V: TRBV2
size: NA
J: TRBJ2-2
DNA: TGTGCCAGCAGTGGTCCAGGGGCCGGGGAGCTGTTTTTT
CDR3: CASSGPGAGELFF

length: 14
D: NA
V: TRBV7-6
size: NA
J: TRBJ2-7
DNA: TGTACCAGCAGCTTAGGTTCCCAGGACAACGAGCAGTACTTC
CDR3: CTSSLGSQDNEQYF

length: 14
D: NA
V: TRBV6-5
size: NA
J: TRBJ2-7
DNA: TGTACCAGCAGTTATAGTGGGAGGTCCTACGAGCAGTACTTC
CDR3: CTSSYSGRSYEQYF

length: 15
D: TRBD2
V: TRBV29-1
size: NA
J: TRBJ2-7
DNA: TGCAGCGTTGAGGGACTAGCGGGAGAAGCCTACGAGCAGTACTTC
CDR3: CSVEGLAGEAYEQYF

length: 14
D: NA
V: TRBV21-1
size: NA
J: TRBJ2-1
DNA: TGTGCCAGCAGCAACCCAGCGGGAGAGAGTGAGCAGTTCTTC
CDR3: CASSNPAGESEQFF

length: 14
D: NA
V: TRBV2
size: NA
J: TRBJ1-1
DNA: TGTGCCAGCACATCCCACTCGTTGAACACTGAAGCTTTCTTT
CDR3: CASTSHSLNTEAFF

length: 13
D: NA
V: TRBV7-9
size: NA
J: TRBJ2-7
DNA: TGTGCCAGCAGCTCTAGGCAGCCCTACGAGCAGTACTTC
CDR3: CASSSRQPYEQYF

length: 17
D: TRBD1
V: TRBV5-4
size: NA
J: TRBJ1-2
DNA: TGTGCCAGCAGCCCGGGACAGGGGGCCGGGGGTAACTATGGCTACACCTTC
CDR3: CASSPGQGAGGNYGYTF

length: 14
D: NA
V: TRBV4-1
size: NA
J: TRBJ2-7
DNA: TGCGCCAGCAGTTTGGGGAGTTCTTTCTACGAGCAGTACTTC
CDR3: CASSLGSSFYEQYF

length: 15
D: TRBD1
V: TRBV6-5
size: NA
J: TRBJ2-1
DNA: TGTGCCAGCAGTTCGGGACAGGGGTATTTCAATGAGCAGTTCTTC
CDR3: CASSSGQGYFNEQFF

length: 13
D: NA
V: TRBV9
size: NA
J: TRBJ2-2
DNA: TGTGCCAGCTCCCAAGAGTTCACCGGGGAGCTGTTTTTT
CDR3: CASSQEFTGELFF

length: 19
D: TRBD1
V: TRBV19
size: NA
J: TRBJ1-1
DNA: TGTGCCAGTAGTCGCCATCCATCGGACAGGGGGCTGAGGGACACTGAAGCTTTCTTT
CDR3: CASSRHPSDRGLRDTEAFF

length: 14
D: NA
V: TRBV7-2
size: NA
J: TRBJ2-2
DNA: TGTGCCAGCACCCTAGTGAGGGGGACCGGGGAGCTGTTTTTT
CDR3: CASTLVRGTGELFF

length: 15
D: NA
V: TRBV5-4
size: NA
J: TRBJ1-1
DNA: TGTGCCAGCAGCCCCTGGGCAGGCGCCTACACTGAAGCTTTCTTT
CDR3: CASSPWAGAYTEAFF

length: 15
D: NA
V: TRBV7-6
size: few
J: TRBJ1-1
DNA: TGTGCCAGCAGCTTAGACGGAGACCCGAACACTGAAGCTTTCTTT
CDR3: CASSLDGDPNTEAFF

length: 15
D: NA
V: TRBV4-1
size: NA
J: TRBJ1-4
DNA: TGCGCCAGCAGCCAAGAGGACCGGGGGAATGAAAAACTGTTTTTT
CDR3: CASSQEDRGNEKLFF

length: 17
D: TRBD2
V: TRBV19
size: NA
J: TRBJ2-7
DNA: TGTGCCAGTACGGCGGGATTAGCGGGAGAGTGGGGTTACGAGCAGTACTTC
CDR3: CASTAGLAGEWGYEQYF

length: 12
D: NA
V: TRBV6-5
size: NA
J: TRBJ2-7
DNA: TGTGCCAGCAGCCGCCAGGGTTACGAGCAGTACTTC
CDR3: CASSRQGYEQYF

length: 13
D: NA
V: TRBV18
size: NA
J: TRBJ1-2
DNA: TGTGCCAGCTCACCACCGGAGGGGTTTGGCTACACCTTC
CDR3: CASSPPEGFGYTF

length: 17
D: TRBD2
V: TRBV5-1
size: NA
J: TRBJ2-7
DNA: TGCGCCAGCAGCTTACTCCCGACTAGCGGGAGTGTTTACGAGCAGTACTTC
CDR3: CASSLLPTSGSVYEQYF